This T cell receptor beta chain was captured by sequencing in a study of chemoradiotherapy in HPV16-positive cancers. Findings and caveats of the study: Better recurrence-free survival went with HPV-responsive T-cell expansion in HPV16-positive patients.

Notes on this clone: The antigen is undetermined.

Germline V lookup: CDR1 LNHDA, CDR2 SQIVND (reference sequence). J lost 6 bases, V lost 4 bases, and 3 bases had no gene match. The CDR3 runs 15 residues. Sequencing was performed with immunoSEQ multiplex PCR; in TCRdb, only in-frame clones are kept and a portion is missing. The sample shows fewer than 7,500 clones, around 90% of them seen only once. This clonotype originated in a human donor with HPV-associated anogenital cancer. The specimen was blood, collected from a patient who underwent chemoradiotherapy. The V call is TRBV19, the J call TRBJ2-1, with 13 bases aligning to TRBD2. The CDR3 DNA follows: TGTGCCAGTAGTAACGGACTAGCGGGAGTCAATGAGCAGTTCTTC. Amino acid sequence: CASSNGLAGVNEQFF.